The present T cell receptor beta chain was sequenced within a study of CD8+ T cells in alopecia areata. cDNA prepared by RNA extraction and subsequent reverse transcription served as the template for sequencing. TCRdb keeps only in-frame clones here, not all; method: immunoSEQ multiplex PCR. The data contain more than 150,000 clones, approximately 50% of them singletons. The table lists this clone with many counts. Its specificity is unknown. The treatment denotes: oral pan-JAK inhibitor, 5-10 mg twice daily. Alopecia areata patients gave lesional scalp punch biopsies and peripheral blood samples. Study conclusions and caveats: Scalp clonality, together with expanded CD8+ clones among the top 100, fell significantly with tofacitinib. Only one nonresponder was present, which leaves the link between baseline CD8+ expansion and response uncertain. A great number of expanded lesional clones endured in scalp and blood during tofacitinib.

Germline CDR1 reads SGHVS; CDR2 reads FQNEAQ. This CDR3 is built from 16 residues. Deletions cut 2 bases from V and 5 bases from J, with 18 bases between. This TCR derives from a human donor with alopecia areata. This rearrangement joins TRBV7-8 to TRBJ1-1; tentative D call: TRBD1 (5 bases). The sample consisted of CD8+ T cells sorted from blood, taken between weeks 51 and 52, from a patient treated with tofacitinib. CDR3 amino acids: CASSLPAGGVRTEAFF. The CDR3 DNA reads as TGTGCCAGCAGCTTACCAGCCGGAGGGGTGCGGACTGAAGCTTTCTTT.